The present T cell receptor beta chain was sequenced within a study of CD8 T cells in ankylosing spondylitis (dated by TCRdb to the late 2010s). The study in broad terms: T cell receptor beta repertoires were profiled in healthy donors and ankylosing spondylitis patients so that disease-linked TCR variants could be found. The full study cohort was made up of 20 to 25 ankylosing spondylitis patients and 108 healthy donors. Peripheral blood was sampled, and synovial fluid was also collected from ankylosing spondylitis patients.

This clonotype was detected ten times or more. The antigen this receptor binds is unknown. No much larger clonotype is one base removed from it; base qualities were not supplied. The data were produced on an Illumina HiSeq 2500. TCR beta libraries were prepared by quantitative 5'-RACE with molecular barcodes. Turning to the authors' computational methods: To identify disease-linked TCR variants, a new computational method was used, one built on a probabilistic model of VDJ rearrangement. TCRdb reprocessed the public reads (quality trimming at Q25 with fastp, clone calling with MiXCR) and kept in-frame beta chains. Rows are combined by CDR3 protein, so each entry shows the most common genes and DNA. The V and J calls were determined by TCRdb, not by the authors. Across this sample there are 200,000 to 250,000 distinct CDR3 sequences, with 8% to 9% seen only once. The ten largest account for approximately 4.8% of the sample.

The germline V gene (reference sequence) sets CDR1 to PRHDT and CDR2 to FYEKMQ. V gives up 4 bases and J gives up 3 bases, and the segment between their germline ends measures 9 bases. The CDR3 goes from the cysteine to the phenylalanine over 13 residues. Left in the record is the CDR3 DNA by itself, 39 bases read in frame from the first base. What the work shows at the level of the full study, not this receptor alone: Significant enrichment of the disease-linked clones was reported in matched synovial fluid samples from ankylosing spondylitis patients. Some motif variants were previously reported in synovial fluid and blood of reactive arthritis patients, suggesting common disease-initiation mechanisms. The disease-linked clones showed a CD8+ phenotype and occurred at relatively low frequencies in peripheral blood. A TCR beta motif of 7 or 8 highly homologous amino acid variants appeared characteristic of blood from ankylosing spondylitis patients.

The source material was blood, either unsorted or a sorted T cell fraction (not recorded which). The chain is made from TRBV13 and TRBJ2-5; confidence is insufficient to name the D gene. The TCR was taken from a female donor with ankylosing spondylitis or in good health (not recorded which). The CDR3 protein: CASSSFAKETQYF. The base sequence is TGTGCCAGCAGCTCCTTTGCCAAAGAGACCCAGTACTTC.